This T cell receptor (beta chain) was found in a study of T cell repertoires in cytomegalovirus infection. General study points: CMV-specific HLA-C-restricted TCR beta clonotypes dominated the ex vivo response. Cumulative frequency (of public TCR beta family members) identified carriers of CMV plus the relevant HLA.

The CDR3 contains 16 residues. From germline, CDR1 is SEHNR and CDR2 FQNEAQ (reference sequence). Trimming removed 5 bases at V and 5 bases at J, with 21 bases between. This clonotype was seen ten or more times. The antigen is unknown. TCRdb used MiXCR to reprocess the reads, holding one entry per CDR3 protein. Among some 920,000 distinct CDR3 sequences listed, 30% to 40% were seen once. This rearrangement joins TRBV7-9 to TRBJ2-5; no definite D call. This TCR derives from a human donor in good health (CMV status not recorded). Some clones in this sample may be carry-over from other donors' samples. Sequenced here: cultured CD8+ T cells from PBMCs, sampled from culture after CMV antigen stimulation. In DNA form, the CDR3 reads TGTGCCAGCAGCCTCACTGGATATGACGCGTGGGAGACCCAGTACTTC. Its translation: CASSLTGYDAWETQYF.